One and the same sample provided the 30 T cell receptor beta chains below, sequenced in a study of cytomegalovirus exposure and HLA in healthy donors. It was with 60 Vbeta and 13 Jbeta primers that the PCR ran. TCRdb's copy holds only in-frame clones and misses some; the assay was immunoSEQ multiplex PCR. The table lists approximately 150,000 clones, 61% of them singletons. The sample comprised PBMCs. Receptors were obtained from a male donor in good health and CMV-seronegative.

This clone was found a few times. V usage is TRBV5-8 and J usage is TRBJ1-1, with a tentative D call TRBD1 (6 bases). The V gene's germline CDR1 is SGHTS and CDR2 YDEGEE. V shed 2 bases and J shed 2 bases, with 10 bases lying between them. This CDR3 is built from 14 residues. CDR3: CASSFWGRNTEAFF. In nucleotides, the CDR3 is TGTGCCAGCAGCTTCTGGGGGCGTAACACTGAAGCTTTCTTT. Filled out from reference TRBV5-8 and TRBJ1-1, the complete variable domain reads EAGVTQSPTHLIKTRGQQATLRCSPISGHTSVYWYQQALGLGLQFLLWYDEGEERNRGNFPPRFSGRQFPNYSSELNVNALELEDSALYLCASSFWGRNTEAFFGQGTRLTVV.

This clone was counted at least ten times. CDR3 region: CASSLEVRQGYEQYF. CDR3 coding DNA: TGTGCCAGCAGTTTGGAAGTACGACAGGGCTACGAGCAGTACTTC. The gene calls are TRBV6-1 and TRBJ2-7; 7 bases agree with TRBD1. J lost 3 bases, V lost 5 bases, and 10 bases had no gene match. CDR1 and CDR2 (germline): MNHNS, SASEGT. The CDR3 contains 15 residues.

V and J are TRBV6-1 and TRBJ2-1; D not certain. There are 14 residues in the CDR3. V dropped 7 bases and J dropped 0 bases, with 10 bases sitting between them. Germline V lookup: CDR1 MNHNS, CDR2 SASEGT. In DNA form, the CDR3 reads TGTGCCAGCACCAAGACTTACTCCTACAATGAGCAGTTCTTC. Translation gives CASTKTYSYNEQFF.

The gene calls are TRBV6-5 and TRBJ2-1, with TRBD1 as a possible D gene (6 bases). The CDR3 totals 15 residues. Per germline, CDR1 MNHEY and CDR2 SVGAGI. The germline V and J ends were trimmed by 5 bases and 1 base, with 12 bases remaining between them. CDR3 sequence reads: CASSTGQPSYNEQFF. As DNA, the CDR3 is TGTGCCAGCAGTACTGGACAGCCTTCCTACAATGAGCAGTTCTTC.

At least ten counts were recorded for this clone. This rearrangement joins TRBV27 to TRBJ2-1, with D unresolved. V gave up 2 bases and J gave up 3 bases, with 5 bases separating them. Per the germline V gene, CDR1 is MNHEY and CDR2 is SMNVEV (reference sequence). The length of the CDR3 is 13 residues. CDR3 sequence: CASSLNNYNEQFF. The DNA for the CDR3 is TGTGCCAGCAGTTTAAACAACTACAATGAGCAGTTCTTC.

CDR3 in amino acids: CASSRDTNQPQHF. DNA of the CDR3: TGTGCCAGTAGTAGGGACACCAATCAGCCCCAGCATTTT. The chain uses TRBV19 and TRBJ1-5; possible D gene TRBD1, 6 bases. Trimming shortened V by 4 bases and J by 3 bases, and 7 bases separated the two germline ends. The CDR3 length is 13 residues. CDR1 is LNHDA and CDR2 is SQIVND in the germline V gene (reference sequence).

This clone was observed a few times. The rearrangement joins TRBV2 to TRBJ1-5; tentative D call: TRBD1 (5 bases). CDR1 and CDR2 (germline): SNHLY, FYNNEI. The V end was cut by 7 bases, the J end by 6 bases, with 16 bases between. The CDR3 length is 14 residues. The chain's CDR3 is CASNGGARGQPQHF. CDR3 nucleotides: TGTGCCAGCAATGGAGGGGCTCGGGGTCAGCCCCAGCATTTT.

V usage is TRBV7-9 and J usage is TRBJ2-7, with D possibly TRBD1 on 5 matching bases. Germline V CDR1 and CDR2: SEHNR, FQNEAQ (reference sequence). The CDR3 is 15 residues long. The V end was cut by 0 bases, the J end by 0 bases, with 9 bases between. This CDR3 is CASSLASGSSYEQYF. For the CDR3, the DNA is TGTGCCAGCAGCTTAGCGTCAGGGTCCTCCTACGAGCAGTACTTC.

The chain links TRBV5-1 to TRBJ2-3; tentatively, D is TRBD2 (5 bases). Germline loops: CDR1 SGHRS, CDR2 YFSETQ. V was cut by 2 bases and J by 2 bases, with 21 bases left in between. The CDR3 runs 18 residues. The CDR3 here is CASSFYSDSGAFTDTQYF. The CDR3 DNA sequence: TGCGCCAGCAGCTTCTATAGCGATTCAGGAGCTTTCACAGATACGCAGTATTTT.

The chain combines TRBV5-1 with TRBJ1-4; D gene ambiguous. Germline-derived CDR1 and CDR2 are SGHRS and YFSETQ. The CDR3 is 16 amino acids. Trimming shortened V by 0 bases and J by 0 bases, and 9 bases separated the two germline ends. The CDR3 DNA reads as TGCGCCAGCAGCTTGGGGTCGGTAGCAACTAATGAAAAACTGTTTTTT. It translates to CASSLGSVATNEKLFF.

The J gene is TRBJ1-6, the V gene TRBV10-2, with D possibly being TRBD1 (6 bases). Germline V gene data show CDR1 as WSHSY and CDR2 as SAAADI. This CDR3 comprises 16 residues. Trimming cost V 5 bases and J 6 bases, with 17 bases left between them. CDR3 residues: CASSQSRTDSNSPLHF. CDR3 in DNA: TGCGCCAGCAGTCAAAGCAGGACAGACTCTAATTCACCCCTCCACTTT.

This chain connects TRBV5-1 to TRBJ1-6, with D possibly matching TRBD1 (5 bases). Germline CDR1 reads SGHRS; CDR2 reads YFSETQ. This CDR3 is built from 14 residues. Trimming pared 0 bases from V and 8 bases from J, leaving 9 bases between. The CDR3 loop is CASSLAGKDSPLHF. The CDR3, as DNA: TGCGCCAGCAGCTTGGCAGGGAAGGATTCACCCCTCCACTTT.

This chain links TRBV7-9 with TRBJ2-5; maybe TRBD1 (7 bases). Trimming left V 5 bases short and J 5 bases short, with 18 bases between. Germline values: CDR1 SEHNR, CDR2 FQNEAQ (reference sequence). There are 15 residues in the CDR3. This CDR3 reads CASSDPGGTSETQYF. CDR3 DNA sequence: TGTGCCAGCAGCGACCCAGGGGGGACGTCGGAGACCCAGTACTTC. Full variable domain (outside the CDR3, taken from reference TRBV7-9 and TRBJ2-5): DTGVSQNPRHKITKRGQNVTFRCDPISEHNRLYWYRQTLGQGPEFLTYFQNEAQLEKSRLLSDRFSAERPKGSFSTLEIQRTEQGDSAMYLCASSDPGGTSETQYFGPGTRLLVL.

The J gene is TRBJ1-6, the V gene TRBV10-1, with TRBD1 identical over 10 bases. CDR1 WNHNN and CDR2 SYGVQD come from the germline V gene (reference sequence). Trimming cost V 3 bases and J 10 bases; bases outside gene matches: 6. The CDR3 is made up of 15 amino acids. CDR3 loop: CASSEGTGDGSPLHF. The DNA for the CDR3 is TGCGCCAGCAGTGAAGGGACAGGGGACGGATCACCCCTCCACTTT.

In its sample, this clone ranks as medium-sized (0.01 to 0.1%). The chain has TRBV28 and TRBJ1-1; no clear D. The length of the CDR3 is 13 residues. The ends were cut back, 6 bases at V and 7 bases at J, with 15 bases in the middle. CDR1 MDHEN and CDR2 SYDVKM come from the germline V gene. The CDR3, as DNA: TGTGCCAGCAGGACATCAGGACTCGGTGAAGCTTTCTTT. Protein sequence: CASRTSGLGEAFF.

Only a few counts were recorded for this clone. The CDR3 bases are TGTGCCAGTTCCGGGGGGGCATTGGGCTACACCTTC. This codes for CASSGGALGYTF. The chain links TRBV28 to TRBJ1-2, with D tentatively TRBD1 (6 bases). Germline V gene sequence: CDR1 MDHEN, CDR2 SYDVKM. This CDR3 is 12 amino acids long. The V end lost 9 bases, the J end lost 8 bases, and 16 bases lay between the germline ends.

The chain links TRBV4-1 to TRBJ2-7, with D perhaps TRBD2 (5 bases). Germline-derived CDR1 and CDR2 are MGHRA and YSYEKL. The CDR3 extends over 14 amino acids. V was pared by 1 base and J by 5 bases, with 12 bases between. Here the CDR3 reads CASSQVEGSHEQYF. In DNA form, the CDR3 reads TGCGCCAGCAGCCAAGTAGAGGGTTCCCACGAGCAGTACTTC.

V usage is TRBV18 and J usage is TRBJ2-7; TRBD1 is a possible D gene (5 bases). With 2 bases removed from V and 4 bases from J, the gap between germline ends came to 6 bases. This CDR3 has 12 amino acids. CDR1 is KGHSH and CDR2 is LQKENI in the germline V gene. The DNA of the CDR3 is TGTGCCAGCTCACCAGACAGTTACGAGCAGTACTTC. Protein: CASSPDSYEQYF.

The chain joins TRBV6-1 to TRBJ1-5; D unresolved. CDR3 length: 15 amino acids. Between the trimmed V and J ends, which lost 2 bases and 3 bases, there was a span of 11 bases. CDR1 MNHNS and CDR2 SASEGT come from the germline V gene. In DNA form, the CDR3 reads TGTGCCAGCAGTGAATATGGAGTCAACAATCAGCCCCAGCATTTT. It is translated as CASSEYGVNNQPQHF.

The chain couples TRBV11-3 to TRBJ1-2, with 7 nucleotides matching TRBD1. Trimming at V came to 0 bases and at J to 1 base, leaving 5 bases not matched to a gene. This CDR3 has 16 residues. Germline V gene lookup returns CDR1 SGHNT and CDR2 YENEEA. CDR3 in amino acids: CASSLERDSYNYGYTF. In nucleotides, the CDR3 is TGTGCCAGCAGCTTAGAGCGGGACAGCTATAACTATGGCTACACCTTC.

There are a few counts of this clone. V usage is TRBV5-1 and J usage is TRBJ2-7; perhaps TRBD2 as D (6 bases). V was cut by 4 bases and J by 3 bases, with 14 bases left in between. This CDR3 is 14 amino acids long. Germline lookup yields CDR1 SGHRS and CDR2 YFSETQ. CDR3: CASSPPGSGYEQYF. The CDR3 region has the DNA TGCGCCAGCAGCCCTCCGGGTAGCGGCTACGAGCAGTACTTC.

This chain connects TRBV27 to TRBJ1-6, with D hard to call. The CDR3 sequence is 16 residues long. Trimming removed 3 bases at V and 6 bases at J, with 15 bases between. Germline values: CDR1 MNHEY, CDR2 SMNVEV (reference sequence). CDR3 amino acids: CASSLDAGGLNSPLHF. CDR3 in DNA: TGTGCCAGCAGTTTGGACGCAGGAGGCCTTAATTCACCCCTCCACTTT.

The chain uses TRBV9 and TRBJ1-1, with a weak D call TRBD1 (6 bases). This CDR3 comprises 16 residues. V shed 0 bases and J shed 3 bases, with 15 bases lying between them. CDR1 is SGDLS and CDR2 is YYNGEE in the germline V gene. The CDR3 loop reads CASSVEGVRSDTEAFF. The CDR3, as DNA: TGTGCCAGCAGCGTAGAGGGGGTGAGGTCGGACACTGAAGCTTTCTTT.

The rearrangement joins TRBV6-6 to TRBJ2-1; TRBD2 agrees at 12 bases. The V and J ends lost 6 bases and 9 bases, in that order; junction bases with no gene match: 9. Germline V gene data show CDR1 as MNHNY and CDR2 as SVGAGI (reference sequence). This CDR3 spans 15 amino acids. CDR3: CASRETSGGQGEQFF. The CDR3, as DNA: TGTGCCAGCAGGGAAACTAGCGGGGGGCAGGGTGAGCAGTTCTTC.

This clone was observed once. The same CDR3 can be traced to other DNA sequences in this sample. The chain has TRBV5-1 and TRBJ2-5, with 8 nucleotides matching TRBD1. V lost 2 bases, J lost 1 base, and 1 base stayed unmatched. The germline gives CDR1 SGHRS, CDR2 YFSETQ. The CDR3 runs 14 residues. CDR3 amino acids: CASSFGQGQETQYF. DNA of the CDR3: TGCGCCAGCAGCTTCGGACAGGGCCAAGAGACCCAGTACTTC.

This rearrangement joins TRBV7-3 to TRBJ1-6; D possibly corresponds to TRBD1 (5 bases). Deletions cut 4 bases from V and 9 bases from J, with 10 bases between. The CDR3 has 13 amino acids. Per germline, CDR1 SGHTA and CDR2 FQGTGA. DNA for the CDR3: TGTGCCAGCAGCTCGTTGGGGGGTTCACCCCTCCACTTT. The encoded protein is CASSSLGGSPLHF.

The chain is built from TRBV5-5 and TRBJ1-6; D gene unclear. CDR1 and CDR2 from the germline V gene are SGHKS and YYEKEE (reference sequence). Trimming took off 1 base at V and 4 bases at J, with 3 bases between the two ends. The CDR3 has 13 residues. This CDR3 is CASSLPYNSPLHF. The CDR3 DNA reads TGTGCCAGCAGCTTGCCGTATAATTCACCCCTCCACTTT.

This clone has more than one count but fewer than ten. This chain joins TRBV6-1 and TRBJ2-7; TRBD1 aligns across 8 bases. The length of the CDR3 is 14 residues. CDR1 and CDR2 from the germline V gene are MNHNS and SASEGT. V trimming: 6 bases; J trimming: 2 bases; junction bases outside the gene matches: 6. Here the CDR3 DNA reads TGTGCCAGCAGGCGCCGGGACAGGACCTACGAGCAGTACTTC. Amino acids: CASRRRDRTYEQYF.

This clone appeared a single time. V usage is TRBV7-2 and J usage is TRBJ2-2; TRBD1 agrees at 8 bases. Trimming at V came to 1 base and at J to 6 bases, leaving 4 bases not matched to a gene. In germline, CDR1 is SGHTA, CDR2 FQGNSA. The CDR3 totals 15 residues. This CDR3 reads CASSLVGQGPGELFF. CDR3 nucleotide sequence: TGTGCCAGCAGCTTAGTAGGACAGGGTCCCGGGGAGCTGTTTTTT.

The rearrangement joins TRBV27 to TRBJ1-6; 10 bases fit TRBD1. Germline CDR1 and CDR2: MNHEY and SMNVEV (reference sequence). Trimming removed 2 bases from V and 7 bases from J; junction bases left unmatched: 14. The CDR3 totals 19 residues. DNA for the CDR3: TGTGCCAGCAGTTTAGAAAAGATATCGGGACAGGGGTTCAATTCACCCCTCCACTTT. Amino acid sequence: CASSLEKISGQGFNSPLHF.